The 11 T cell receptor beta chains presented below share a single source sample, sequenced in a study of T cells expressing NK-cell markers. TCRdb re-analyzed the 5' RACE reads; it lists each CDR3 protein once, without DNA. The sample totals 550,000 to 600,000 distinct CDR3 sequences. Specimen: blood T cells: a sorted CD56 or NKG2C T cell subset, CD4+ or CD8+ T cells, or bulk PBMC T cells (not recorded which). The receptors stem from a man aged 18 to 30 in good health.

The chain links TRBV24-1 to TRBJ2-1; the D call from TCRdb, TRBD2, cannot be confirmed without DNA. CDR3 length equals 15 residues. Germline V gene lookup returns CDR1 KGHDR and CDR2 SFDVKD. The CDR3 sequence: CATSDPGLAGFEQFF.

CDR3 protein: CASSAGGSPLHF. The chain uses TRBV11-2 and TRBJ1-6. Per the germline V gene, CDR1 is SGHAT and CDR2 is FQNNGV. The CDR3 loop spans 12 amino acids.

The V call is TRBV7-9, the J call TRBJ2-7; TCRdb returns TRBD1, unconfirmable since there is no DNA. The CDR3 has 16 residues. CDR1 and CDR2 (germline): SEHNR, FQNEAQ (reference sequence). This chain's CDR3 is CASSLGAGVTAYEQYF. Full variable domain (rest looked up from reference TRBV7-9 and TRBJ2-7): DTGVSQNPRHKITKRGQNVTFRCDPISEHNRLYWYRQTLGQGPEFLTYFQNEAQLEKSRLLSDRFSAERPKGSFSTLEIQRTEQGDSAMYLCASSLGAGVTAYEQYFGPGTRLTVT.

The V call is TRBV5-5, the J call TRBJ1-5; TCRdb indicates TRBD1, and absent DNA this call remains unverified. The CDR3 sequence is 14 residues long. Germline V gene sequence: CDR1 SGHKS, CDR2 YYEKEE (reference sequence). CDR3 sequence reads: CASMAGTGSQPQHF.

CDR3: CSAPRAGATDTQYF. V is TRBV20-1 and J is TRBJ2-3; TCRdb lists TRBD2, though no DNA is available to test this call. This CDR3 comprises 14 residues. Germline V gene data show CDR1 as DFQATT and CDR2 as SNEGSKA (reference sequence).

The V and J genes are TRBV2 and TRBJ2-1; TCRdb calls TRBD2, which cannot be checked without DNA. Germline V gene data show CDR1 as SNHLY and CDR2 as FYNNEI. This CDR3 has 15 residues. CDR3 sequence: CASSEPSRSYNEQFF.

The chain employs TRBV10-3 and TRBJ2-3. Germline V lookup: CDR1 ENHRY, CDR2 SYGVKD. This CDR3 region has 14 residues. This CDR3 reads CAISQSWGTDTQYF.

The chain recombines TRBV29-1 with TRBJ2-1; TCRdb picks TRBD2, but there is no DNA to check that call. The germline V gene encodes CDR1 SQVTM and CDR2 ANQGSEA. The CDR3 spans 14 residues. CDR3 protein: CSVELTSGSGEQFF.

J is TRBJ2-3 and V is TRBV9; TCRdb selects TRBD2, and the lack of DNA leaves this call unchecked. The CDR3 covers 14 residues. From germline, CDR1 is SGDLS and CDR2 YYNGEE. The CDR3 here is CASSARLDPDGQYF.

The CDR3: CASSRASVYEQYF. The chain has TRBV7-9 and TRBJ2-7. Germline V gene sequence: CDR1 SEHNR, CDR2 FQNEAQ (reference sequence). This CDR3 spans 13 amino acids.

The chain links TRBV9 to TRBJ2-7; the TCRdb D gene call, TRBD1, has no DNA to confirm it. This CDR3 is built from 14 residues. CDR1 and CDR2 from the germline V gene are SGDLS and YYNGEE. The CDR3 here is CASSPRARGYEQYF.